Below are 21 T cell receptor beta chains sequenced from a single sample in a study of Graves' ophthalmopathy and Graves' hyperthyroidism. RNA transcripts provided the template for amplifying TCR beta CDR3 regions. Second-round multiplex PCR came after first-round RT-PCR with HTBI primers. TCRdb called the multiplex PCR reads again in MiXCR, with one record for every CDR3 protein. This sample has roughly 380,000 distinct CDR3 sequences, with just over 15% found just once. The sequenced sample was peripheral blood. Receptor source: a woman under 30 with stable Graves' hyperthyroidism.

This clonotype was seen a single time. The V call is TRBV7-8, the J call TRBJ2-2, with no clear D. The length of the CDR3 is 12 residues. Trimming stripped 8 bases from V and 8 bases from J, with 12 bases between. CDR1 is SGHVS and CDR2 is FQNEAQ in the germline V gene. CDR3 DNA: TGTGCCAGCCGCCCACCAACGGGGGAGCTGTTTTTT. Its translation: CASRPPTGELFF.

This clonotype was picked up a small number of times. V usage is TRBV7-2 and J usage is TRBJ2-5; the D gene could be TRBD1 or TRBD2 (5 bases each). CDR1 SGHTA and CDR2 FQGNSA come from the germline V gene. Trimming cost V 5 bases and J 2 bases, with 15 bases left between them. This CDR3 has 15 amino acids. In DNA, the CDR3 is TGTGCCAGCAGCCTCGATCGGGGCGCACAAGAGACCCAGTACTTC. Amino acids: CASSLDRGAQETQYF.

J is TRBJ2-7 and V is TRBV13, with D unresolved. The CDR3 is made up of 15 amino acids. Germline-derived CDR1 and CDR2 are PRHDT and FYEKMQ (reference sequence). With 5 bases removed from V and 3 bases from J, the gap between germline ends came to 17 bases. The CDR3 region is CASSHLERVNYEQYF. The DNA of the CDR3 is TGTGCCAGCAGCCACTTGGAGCGAGTCAACTACGAGCAGTACTTC. Full variable domain (outside the CDR3, taken from reference TRBV13 and TRBJ2-7): AAGVIQSPRHLIKEKRETATLKCYPIPRHDTVYWYQQGPGQDPQFLISFYEKMQSDKGSIPDRFSAQQFSDYHSELNMSSLELGDSALYFCASSHLERVNYEQYFGPGTRLTVT.

This clonotype has ten or more counts. As DNA, the CDR3 is TGTGCCATCAGTGACTCAGGGGAGAACTATGGCTACACCTTC. Translation: CAISDSGENYGYTF. The V and J genes are TRBV10-3 and TRBJ1-2, with D possibly matching TRBD1 (6 bases). The germline CDR1 and CDR2 sequences are ENHRY and SYGVKD. Trimming stripped 3 bases from V and 2 bases from J, with 10 bases between. CDR3 size: 14 residues.

This clonotype was picked up many times. V usage is TRBV7-8 and J usage is TRBJ1-1, with a possible D match to TRBD1 (5 bases). Germline V lookup: CDR1 SGHVS, CDR2 FQNEAQ. CDR3 length: 14 residues. Trimming removed 3 bases from V and 4 bases from J, with 12 bases in between. The CDR3 nucleotides read TGTGCCAGCAGCTTTGCCGGGGGAGGCACTGAAGCTTTCTTT. Translating gives CASSFAGGGTEAFF.

This clonotype was detected ten times or more. V usage is TRBV6-1 and J usage is TRBJ1-5; 7 nucleotides line up with TRBD1. J was trimmed by 9 bases and V by 6 bases; bases with no gene match: 8. This CDR3 spans 13 amino acids. Germline V gene lookup returns CDR1 MNHNS and CDR2 SASEGT. The chain's CDR3 is CASSPDRVRPQHF. CDR3 bases: TGTGCCAGCAGCCCCGACAGGGTCAGGCCCCAGCATTTT.

V and J are TRBV12-3 or TRBV12-4 and TRBJ2-2; D unresolved. CDR3 length: 12 amino acids. V lost 10 bases, J lost 5 bases, and 11 bases lay in between. CDR3 coding DNA: TGTGCCACCAGCCGGTGGACCGGGGAGCTGTTTTTT. Translated: CATSRWTGELFF.

Many counts were recorded for this clonotype. This sequence joins TRBV6-2 or TRBV6-3 and TRBJ2-2; D may be TRBD1 (5 bases). Trimming stripped 7 bases from V and 3 bases from J, with 12 bases between. The CDR3 is 14 residues long. CDR1 MNHEY and CDR2 SVGEGT come from the germline V gene. The CDR3 bases are TGTGCCAGCAAAGGGCAGGGTCACACCGGGGAGCTGTTTTTT. It translates to CASKGQGHTGELFF.

This clonotype has ten or more counts. The genes are TRBV29-1 and TRBJ1-1; D remains unclear. V lost 6 bases and J 0 bases, leaving 11 bases between the germline ends. Looked up from germline, CDR1 is SQVTM and CDR2 is ANQGSEA. CDR3 length: 13 amino acids. The CDR3 nucleotides are TGCAGCGTCTGCAGAAAAATGAACACTGAAGCTTTCTTT. This gives the protein CSVCRKMNTEAFF.

This clonotype was counted ten times or more. The chain combines TRBV6-1 with TRBJ1-5; D is unresolved. The CDR3 contains 13 residues. The germline gives CDR1 MNHNS, CDR2 SASEGT. With 1 base removed from V and 7 bases from J, the gap between germline ends came to 8 bases. CDR3 region: CASSEGARQPQHF. The CDR3 coding sequence is TGTGCCAGCAGTGAAGGGGCCAGGCAGCCCCAGCATTTT.

This clonotype was detected many times. V is TRBV2 and J is TRBJ2-4; 9 positions agree with TRBD1. The germline V gene has CDR1 SNHLY and CDR2 FYNNEI. This CDR3 is 15 amino acids long. The V gene end was trimmed by 8 bases and the J gene end by 5 bases; junction bases not matched to a gene: 10. The CDR3 DNA sequence: TGTGCCAGCCGAAAGACAGGGGGGCTTCAAAACATTCAGTACTTC. It specifies CASRKTGGLQNIQYF. Combining the CDR3 with reference TRBV2 and TRBJ2-4 gives the whole variable domain EPEVTQTPSHQVTQMGQEVILRCVPISNHLYFYWYRQILGQKVEFLVSFYNNEISEKSEIFDDQFSVERPDGSNFTLKIRSTKLEDSAMYFCASRKTGGLQNIQYFGAGTRLSVL.

About this clonotype: One end of the junction varies from germline; a read error may be responsible. The J gene is TRBJ2-4, the V gene TRBV29-1; D might be TRBD1 (5 bases). Germline values: CDR1 SQVTM, CDR2 ANQGSEA. There are 12 residues in the CDR3. CDR3 region: CSVSSRVDIKYF. The CDR3 nucleotides read TGCAGCGTCTCGTCCAGGGTAGACATTAAGTACTTC.

This clonotype was seen repeatedly, ten times or more. The junction and the germline gene differ at one end; a read error may be behind it. The J gene is TRBJ1-3, the V gene TRBV6-1, with D perhaps TRBD1 (5 bases). There are 11 residues in the CDR3. Germline V CDR1 and CDR2: MNHNS, SASEGT. The CDR3 spells CASSQDGAPDF. The CDR3 bases are TGTGCCAGCAGTCAGGACGGGGCCCCTGATTTT.

J is TRBJ2-7 and V is TRBV11-2; 7 bases match TRBD1. The V segment lost 5 bases and the J segment 5 bases; nucleotides outside the gene matches: 9. CDR1 and CDR2 (germline): SGHAT, FQNNGV. CDR3 length equals 14 residues. Here the CDR3 DNA reads TGTGCCAGCAGCCAAGGGACAGCTGCCCACGAGCAGTACTTC. It translates to CASSQGTAAHEQYF.

This clonotype was found many times. V and J are TRBV6-5 and TRBJ2-7; TRBD1 matches at 9 bases. V dropped 4 bases and J dropped 1; count of bases not matched to a gene: 8. This CDR3 has 16 amino acids. In germline, CDR1 is MNHEY, CDR2 SVGAGI. CDR3 nucleotide sequence: TGTGCCAGCAGTTCCCCACTGGGGACAGGGTCCTACGAGCAGTACTTC. Translating gives CASSSPLGTGSYEQYF.

In its sample, this clonotype was seen many times. V usage is TRBV5-1 and J usage is TRBJ2-7, with 7 bases identical to TRBD1. Germline V CDR1 and CDR2: SGHRS, YFSETQ. CDR3 size: 15 residues. Unmatched junction bases numbered 12, after V lost 4 bases and J lost 5 bases. The CDR3 nucleotides are TGCGCCAGCAGCGTCACCACAGGGGTGGCCCACGAGCAGTACTTC. Protein sequence: CASSVTTGVAHEQYF.

This clonotype appeared many times. This chain connects TRBV4-1 to TRBJ1-3; D uncertain. The germline V gene has CDR1 MGHRA and CDR2 YSYEKL. The germline V and J ends were trimmed by 1 base and 6 bases, with 7 bases remaining between them. This CDR3 has 13 residues. The CDR3 DNA is TGCGCCAGCAGCCAAGCCCTTTTAAACACCATATATTTT. Translation: CASSQALLNTIYF.

This clonotype appeared many times. The chain has TRBV11-3 and TRBJ2-7; 10 bases match TRBD1. The CDR3 contains 12 residues. Trimming removed 7 bases from V and 5 bases from J; junction bases left unmatched: 2. The germline V gene has CDR1 SGHNT and CDR2 YENEEA. CDR3 sequence reads: CASNGQGDEQYF. The CDR3 coding sequence is TGTGCCAGCAACGGACAGGGGGACGAGCAGTACTTC.

This clonotype was seen more than once but under ten times. V is TRBV12-3 or TRBV12-4 and J is TRBJ1-6; no clear D gene. This CDR3 has 11 amino acids. Trimming removed 3 bases at V and 14 bases at J, with 8 bases between. CDR3: CASSFGTALHF. The DNA of the CDR3 is TGTGCCAGCAGTTTCGGAACGGCCCTCCACTTT.

This clonotype came up many times. V is TRBV6-1 and J is TRBJ1-2; weak D call: TRBD1 (6 bases). The CDR3 length is 13 residues. Germline values: CDR1 MNHNS, CDR2 SASEGT. The V gene lost 10 bases and the J gene lost 4 bases, with 16 bases spanning the gap. In DNA form, the CDR3 reads TGTGCCACCTCCCAGACAGGACGCTATGGCTACACCTTC. The encoded protein is CATSQTGRYGYTF.

Details on this clonotype: With a much larger clone just one base away, this may be a read error. J is TRBJ1-5 and V is TRBV2; D is undetermined. The CDR3 extends over 13 amino acids. CDR1 and CDR2 from the germline V gene are SNHLY and FYNNEI. In DNA form, the CDR3 reads TGTTCCAGCAGTGACTTGTACAATCAGCCCCAGCATTTT. This sequence encodes CSSSDLYNQPQHF. Complete variable domain (other parts from reference TRBV2 and TRBJ1-5): EPEVTQTPSHQVTQMGQEVILRCVPISNHLYFYWYRQILGQKVEFLVSFYNNEISEKSEIFDDQFSVERPDGSNFTLKIRSTKLEDSAMYFCSSSDLYNQPQHFGDGTRLSIL.